This record looks at one T cell receptor (beta chain) sequence and its context. CDR3 length: 12 residues. CDR1 is ENHRY and CDR2 is SYGVKD in the germline V gene. V gave up 6 bases and J gave up 3 bases, with 6 bases separating them. Sequenced by immunoSEQ multiplex PCR; TCRdb stores in-frame clones only, minus some. The sample consists of about 130,000 clones, roughly 90% of them appearing once. The sample belongs to a study of T cell responses to AZD1222 COVID-19 vaccine. V is TRBV10-3 and J is TRBJ2-1; a weak D match, TRBD1 (5 bases). The material was peripheral blood, obtained on day 0 of AZD1222 vaccination. The receptor was derived from an adult in good health. The CDR3 region is CAIRGHYNEQFF. CDR3 in DNA: TGTGCCATCAGGGGGCACTACAATGAGCAGTTCTTC.